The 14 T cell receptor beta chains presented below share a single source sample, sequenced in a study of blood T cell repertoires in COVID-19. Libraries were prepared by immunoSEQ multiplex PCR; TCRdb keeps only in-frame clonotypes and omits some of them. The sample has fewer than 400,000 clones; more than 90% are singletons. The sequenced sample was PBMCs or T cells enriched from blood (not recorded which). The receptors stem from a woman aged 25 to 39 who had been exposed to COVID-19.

The CDR3 DNA follows: TGTGCTAGTGCGATCTGGAGTTACACAGATACGCAGTATTTT. Translating gives CASAIWSYTDTQYF. J is TRBJ2-3 and V is TRBV12-5, with D unresolved. Germline V CDR1 and CDR2: LGHNT, FRNRAP. Trimming shortened V by 7 bases and J by 2 bases, and 13 bases separated the two germline ends. The CDR3 contains 14 residues.

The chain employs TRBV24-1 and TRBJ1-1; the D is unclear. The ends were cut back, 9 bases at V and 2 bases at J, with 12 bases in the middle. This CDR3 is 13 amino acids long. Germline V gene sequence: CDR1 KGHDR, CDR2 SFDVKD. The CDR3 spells CATPTTVNTEAFF. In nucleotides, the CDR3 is TGTGCCACCCCCACCACGGTTAACACTGAAGCTTTCTTT.

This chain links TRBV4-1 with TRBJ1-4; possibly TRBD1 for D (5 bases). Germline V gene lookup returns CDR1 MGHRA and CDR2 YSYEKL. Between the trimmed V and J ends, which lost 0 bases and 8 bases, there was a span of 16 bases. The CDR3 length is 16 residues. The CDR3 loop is CASSQEGRESGEKLFF. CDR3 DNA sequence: TGCGCCAGCAGCCAAGAGGGGAGGGAGTCAGGGGAAAAACTGTTTTTT.

This chain's CDR3 is CASSLLGQLGGYTF. The CDR3 DNA reads TGTGCCAGCAGCTTATTGGGACAGCTTGGGGGCTACACCTTC. V and J are TRBV7-9 and TRBJ1-2, with 7 bases aligning to TRBD1. The CDR3 totals 14 residues. Trimming took 2 bases from V and 8 from J; bases not matched to a gene: 8. Germline V gives CDR1 SEHNR, CDR2 FQNEAQ (reference sequence).

The CDR3 loop reads CASSIGWGALGNEQFF. In DNA form, the CDR3 reads TGTGCCAGTAGTATAGGGTGGGGAGCCCTTGGGAATGAGCAGTTCTTC. The rearrangement uses TRBV19 and TRBJ2-1, with TRBD2 as a possible D gene (5 bases). Germline assignment: CDR1 LNHDA and CDR2 SQIVND (reference sequence). The CDR3 contains 16 residues. Trimming left V 1 base short and J 7 bases short, with 17 bases between.

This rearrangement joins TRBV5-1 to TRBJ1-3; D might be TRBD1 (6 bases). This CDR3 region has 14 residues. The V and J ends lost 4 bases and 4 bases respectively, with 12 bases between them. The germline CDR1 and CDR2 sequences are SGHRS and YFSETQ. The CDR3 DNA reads TGCGCCAGCAGCGTACAGGGCAGAGGAAACACCATATATTTT. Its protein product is CASSVQGRGNTIYF.

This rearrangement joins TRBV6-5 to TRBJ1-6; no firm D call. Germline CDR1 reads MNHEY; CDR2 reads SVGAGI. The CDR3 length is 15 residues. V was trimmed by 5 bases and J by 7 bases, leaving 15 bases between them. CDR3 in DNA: TGTGCCAGCAGTCCGTTGAGGGTGCGAAATTCACCCCTCCACTTT. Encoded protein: CASSPLRVRNSPLHF.

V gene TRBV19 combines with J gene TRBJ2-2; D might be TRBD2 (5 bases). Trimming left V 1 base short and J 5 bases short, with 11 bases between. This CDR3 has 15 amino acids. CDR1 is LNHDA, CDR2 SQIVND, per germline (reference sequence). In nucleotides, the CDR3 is TGTGCCAGTAGTATAGGGACTGTCTTAACCGGGGAGCTGTTTTTT. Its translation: CASSIGTVLTGELFF. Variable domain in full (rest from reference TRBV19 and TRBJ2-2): DGGITQSPKYLFRKEGQNVTLSCEQNLNHDAMYWYRQDPGQGLRLIYYSQIVNDFQKGDIAEGYSVSREKKESFPLTVTSAQKNPTAFYLCASSIGTVLTGELFFGEGSRLTVL.

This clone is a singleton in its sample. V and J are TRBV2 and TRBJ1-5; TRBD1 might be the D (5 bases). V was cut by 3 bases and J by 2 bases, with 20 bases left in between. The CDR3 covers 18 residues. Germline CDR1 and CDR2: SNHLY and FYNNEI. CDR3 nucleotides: TGTGCCAGCAGTGAGGGTAGGCCAGACAGAGTCGGCAATCAGCCCCAGCATTTT. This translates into CASSEGRPDRVGNQPQHF.

For the CDR3, the DNA is TGTGCCAGCAGCTTGGAGACAGGGGAAGAGACCCAGTACTTC. Its translation is CASSLETGEETQYF. The chain couples TRBV5-4 to TRBJ2-5; 8 nucleotides agree with TRBD1. The CDR3 is 14 residues long. The germline gives CDR1 SGHNT, CDR2 YYREEE (reference sequence). V was pared by 0 bases and J by 3 bases, with 1 base of the junction left unmatched. The full variable domain, rest sourced from reference TRBV5-4 and TRBJ2-5, is ETGVTQSPTHLIKTRGQQVTLRCSSQSGHNTVSWYQQALGQGPQFIFQYYREEENGRGNFPPRFSGLQFPNYSSELNVNALELDDSALYLCASSLETGEETQYFGPGTRLLVL.

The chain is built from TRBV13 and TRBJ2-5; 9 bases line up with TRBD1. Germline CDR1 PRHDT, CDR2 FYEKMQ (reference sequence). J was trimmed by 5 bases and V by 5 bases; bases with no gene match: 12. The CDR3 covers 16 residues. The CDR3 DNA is TGTGCCAGCAGCATCCGCGGGACAGGGCGGAGGGAGACCCAGTACTTC. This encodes CASSIRGTGRRETQYF. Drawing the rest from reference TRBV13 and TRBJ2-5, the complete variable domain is AAGVIQSPRHLIKEKRETATLKCYPIPRHDTVYWYQQGPGQDPQFLISFYEKMQSDKGSIPDRFSAQQFSDYHSELNMSSLELGDSALYFCASSIRGTGRRETQYFGPGTRLLVL.

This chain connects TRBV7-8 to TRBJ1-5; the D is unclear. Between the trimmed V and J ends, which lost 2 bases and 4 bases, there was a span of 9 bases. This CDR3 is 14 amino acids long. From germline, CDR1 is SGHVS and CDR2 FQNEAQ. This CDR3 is CASSLRRGNQPQHF. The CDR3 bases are TGTGCCAGCAGCTTACGGCGGGGAAATCAGCCCCAGCATTTT.

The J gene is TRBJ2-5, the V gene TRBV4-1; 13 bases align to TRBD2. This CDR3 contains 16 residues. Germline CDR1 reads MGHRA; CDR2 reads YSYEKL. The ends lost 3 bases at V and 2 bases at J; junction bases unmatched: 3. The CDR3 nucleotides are TGCGCCAGCAGCCACACTAGCGGGGGGGTTCAAGAGACCCAGTACTTC. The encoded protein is CASSHTSGGVQETQYF.

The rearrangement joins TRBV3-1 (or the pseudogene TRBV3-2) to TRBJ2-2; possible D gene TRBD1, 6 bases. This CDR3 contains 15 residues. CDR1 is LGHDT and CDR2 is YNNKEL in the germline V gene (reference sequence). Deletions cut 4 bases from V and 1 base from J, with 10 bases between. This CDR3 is CASSLGALNTGELFF. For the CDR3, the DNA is TGTGCCAGCAGCCTGGGGGCCCTGAACACCGGGGAGCTGTTTTTT.